The 32 T cell receptor beta chains below all came from one sample that was sequenced in a study of shared clonotypes between healthy human individuals. Clones were sequenced by immunoSEQ multiplex PCR, and TCRdb holds only the in-frame ones, with some missing. This table holds 2,500,000 or so clones, 80% to 95% found once. Specimen: naive CD4+ T cells from PBMCs. The subset here: CD45RA+ positively selected. These receptors originate from a man younger than 30 in good health. Some clones in this sample may be carry-over from other donors' samples.

The chain joins TRBV28 to TRBJ2-2; D remains ambiguous. Looked up from germline, CDR1 is MDHEN and CDR2 is SYDVKM. This CDR3 is 12 amino acids long. V was shortened by 6 bases and J by 6 bases, with 8 bases between the two germline ends. The CDR3 spells CASRLGSGELFF. DNA for the CDR3: TGTGCCAGCAGGTTGGGTTCCGGGGAGCTGTTTTTT.

This chain connects TRBV19 to TRBJ2-6, with 11 bases that match TRBD2. CDR1 and CDR2 from the germline V gene are LNHDA and SQIVND (reference sequence). V shed 6 bases, J shed 0 bases, and the junction held 19 bases outside the gene matches. The CDR3 spans 22 residues. CDR3 loop: CASREGFKWTSGPRSGANVLTF. The CDR3 DNA is TGTGCCAGTAGAGAGGGGTTTAAATGGACTAGCGGGCCCCGCTCTGGGGCCAACGTCCTGACTTTC. The full variable domain, in which reference TRBV19 and TRBJ2-6 provide the parts outside the CDR3, is DGGITQSPKYLFRKEGQNVTLSCEQNLNHDAMYWYRQDPGQGLRLIYYSQIVNDFQKGDIAEGYSVSREKKESFPLTVTSAQKNPTAFYLCASREGFKWTSGPRSGANVLTFGAGSRLTVL.

This clone was counted once. The V call is TRBV7-2, the J call TRBJ2-1; 8 bases line up with TRBD1. Germline V gene sequence: CDR1 SGHTA, CDR2 FQGNSA. Trimming cost V 5 bases and J 7 bases; bases outside gene matches: 7. CDR3 length: 14 residues. The CDR3 here is CASSTRGLLNEQFF. Written as DNA, the CDR3 is TGTGCCAGCAGCACCAGGGGGCTTTTGAATGAGCAGTTCTTC. The whole variable domain, remainder taken from reference TRBV7-2 and TRBJ2-1, is GAGVSQSPSNKVTEKGKDVELRCDPISGHTALYWYRQSLGQGLEFLIYFQGNSAPDKSGLPSDRFSAERTGGSVSTLTIQRTQQEDSAVYLCASSTRGLLNEQFFGPGTRLTVL.

The chain links TRBV30 to TRBJ1-3; no firm D call. There are 13 residues in the CDR3. V gave up 0 bases and J gave up 4 bases, with 7 bases separating them. Germline lookup yields CDR1 GTSNPN and CDR2 SVGIG (reference sequence). The CDR3 here is CAWSVRQGNTIYF. CDR3 nucleotide sequence: TGTGCCTGGAGTGTACGCCAGGGAAACACCATATATTTT.

This sequence joins TRBV9 and TRBJ2-2, with 8 bases lining up with TRBD1. The CDR3 covers 13 residues. The germline gives CDR1 SGDLS, CDR2 YYNGEE. V was clipped by 2 bases and J by 8 bases; unmatched bases: 2. The CDR3 protein is CASSVQGAGELFF. DNA of the CDR3: TGTGCCAGCAGCGTCCAGGGGGCGGGGGAGCTGTTTTTT.

The V gene is TRBV7-2, the J gene TRBJ1-3; a weak D match, TRBD1 (5 bases). The CDR3 is 16 amino acids. The V end was cut by 1 base, the J end by 0 bases, with 10 bases between. Germline V gene data show CDR1 as SGHTA and CDR2 as FQGNSA. CDR3 coding DNA: TGTGCCAGCAGCTTAGGACAGCCATTCTCTGGAAACACCATATATTTT. This sequence encodes CASSLGQPFSGNTIYF.

This clone has just one count. The chain combines TRBV9 with TRBJ2-3; 9 bases agree with TRBD2. With V trimmed by 0 bases and J by 2 bases, 4 bases remained unmatched. The CDR3 is made up of 16 amino acids. Germline CDR1 reads SGDLS; CDR2 reads YYNGEE. This CDR3 reads CASSVAVAGVTDTQYF. In DNA, the CDR3 is TGTGCCAGCAGCGTAGCGGTAGCGGGGGTCACAGATACGCAGTATTTT.

This clone has a single count. The chain recombines TRBV4-3 with TRBJ2-1, with 12 nucleotides matching TRBD2. The CDR3 is 14 residues long. V lost 4 bases to trimming and J lost 7 bases; unmatched junction nucleotides: 2. Germline-derived CDR1 and CDR2 are LGHNA and YSLEER. The CDR3 loop reads CASSPGTSGNEQFF. The CDR3 DNA reads as TGCGCCAGCAGCCCCGGGACTAGCGGGAATGAGCAGTTCTTC.

This chain uses TRBV28 with TRBJ1-1; no reliable D call. This CDR3 is built from 12 residues. The ends were cut back, 1 base at V and 4 bases at J, with 4 bases in the middle. CDR1 is MDHEN, CDR2 SYDVKM, per germline. CDR3 bases: TGTGCCAGCAGTTTATCCAGCACTGAAGCTTTCTTT. Translated: CASSLSSTEAFF.

This chain connects TRBV4-1 to TRBJ2-5; no firm D call. Trimming stripped 3 bases from V and 5 bases from J, with 10 bases between. Looked up from germline, CDR1 is MGHRA and CDR2 is YSYEKL. The CDR3 length is 13 residues. CDR3 in amino acids: CASSQARVETQYF. DNA of the CDR3: TGCGCCAGCAGCCAGGCCCGGGTGGAGACCCAGTACTTC.

The rearrangement joins TRBV7-3 to TRBJ2-1; TRBD2 agrees at 13 bases. The CDR3 length is 15 residues. Per the germline V gene, CDR1 is SGHTA and CDR2 is FQGTGA. Trimming took 5 bases from V and 9 from J; bases not matched to a gene: 7. CDR3 bases: TGTGCCAGCAGCGAACTAGCGGGAGGGTCTTTTGAGCAGTTCTTC. Amino acid sequence: CASSELAGGSFEQFF.

The rearrangement links TRBV15 to TRBJ2-7, with D perhaps assigned TRBD1 or TRBD2 (6 bases each). This CDR3 comprises 16 residues. V was clipped by 5 bases and J by 6 bases, with 23 bases between them. CDR1 LNHNV and CDR2 YYDKDF come from the germline V gene (reference sequence). The CDR3 sequence is CATSSKGGGRAAEQYF. In DNA, the CDR3 is TGTGCCACCAGCTCAAAGGGGGGAGGAAGGGCGGCCGAGCAGTACTTC.

This sequence joins TRBV18 and TRBJ2-2; TRBD1 matches at 7 bases. CDR1 and CDR2 (germline): KGHSH, LQKENI. This CDR3 contains 16 residues. Losses at the gene ends were 1 base for V and 5 bases for J; bases not matched to a gene: 7. CDR3 nucleotide sequence: TGTGCCAGCTCACCACGGTACAGGGGAGAGACCGGGGAGCTGTTTTTT. Translation gives CASSPRYRGETGELFF.

The rearrangement uses TRBV5-4 and TRBJ2-1; 12 bases line up with TRBD1. V lost 4 bases to trimming and J lost 6 bases; unmatched junction nucleotides: 5. The germline CDR1 and CDR2 sequences are SGHNT and YYREEE (reference sequence). CDR3 length: 15 amino acids. CDR3 sequence (DNA): TGTGCCAGCAGCCCTGGGACAGGGGGCTTCAATGAGCAGTTCTTC. Protein: CASSPGTGGFNEQFF.

This sequence joins TRBV29-1 and TRBJ1-1; 7 bases are a match to TRBD1. Germline CDR1 and CDR2: SQVTM and ANQGSEA. J was trimmed by 1 base and V by 7 bases; bases with no gene match: 9. The CDR3 length is 14 residues. CDR3 nucleotides: TGCAGCGCCATCCCGAACAGGGGGAACACTGAAGCTTTCTTT. Residues: CSAIPNRGNTEAFF. Using reference TRBV29-1 and TRBJ1-1 for the parts outside the CDR3, the full variable domain is SAVISQKPSRDICQRGTSLTIQCQVDSQVTMMFWYRQQPGQSLTLIATANQGSEATYESGFVIDKFPISRPNLTFSTLTVSNMSPEDSSIYLCSAIPNRGNTEAFFGQGTRLTVV.

V is TRBV5-1 and J is TRBJ2-7, with TRBD2 identical over 13 bases. From germline, CDR1 is SGHRS and CDR2 YFSETQ. J lost 4 bases, V lost 1 base, and 8 bases had no gene match. The length of the CDR3 is 17 residues. DNA of the CDR3: TGCGCCAGCAGCTTGAGTACTAGCGGGAGGGCCAGGTACGAGCAGTACTTC. It translates to CASSLSTSGRARYEQYF. Complete variable domain (other parts from reference TRBV5-1 and TRBJ2-7): KAGVTQTPRYLIKTRGQQVTLSCSPISGHRSVSWYQQTPGQGLQFLFEYFSETQRNKGNFPGRFSGRQFSNSRSEMNVSTLELGDSALYLCASSLSTSGRARYEQYFGPGTRLTVT.

The rearrangement links TRBV2 to TRBJ2-1; D not resolved. V shed 5 bases and J shed 2 bases, with 16 bases lying between them. CDR3 size: 16 residues. Germline assignment: CDR1 SNHLY and CDR2 FYNNEI. CDR3 nucleotides: TGTGCCAGCAGTCTAGGGAACCTCCCAACCTACAATGAGCAGTTCTTC. It translates to CASSLGNLPTYNEQFF.

This clone appeared once. This rearrangement joins TRBV30 to TRBJ2-1; 8 bases agree with TRBD2. Trimming removed 1 base from V and 7 bases from J; junction bases left unmatched: 12. Germline V lookup: CDR1 GTSNPN, CDR2 SVGIG (reference sequence). The CDR3 is made up of 16 amino acids. The CDR3 here is CAWSAQLADSGNEQFF. The CDR3 coding sequence is TGTGCCTGGAGTGCCCAACTAGCGGATTCAGGGAATGAGCAGTTCTTC.

The chain uses TRBV6-6 and TRBJ2-7, with TRBD2 matching 10 bases. CDR3 length: 14 amino acids. Trimming at V came to 6 bases and at J to 2 bases, leaving 4 bases not matched to a gene. Germline V lookup: CDR1 MNHNY, CDR2 SVGAGI (reference sequence). In DNA form, the CDR3 reads TGTGCCAGCAGCAAGACTAGCGGGCCCTACGAGCAGTACTTC. Translation gives CASSKTSGPYEQYF.

The V gene is TRBV5-1, the J gene TRBJ2-3, with D possibly TRBD2 on 5 matching bases. Trimming left V 0 bases short and J 1 base short, with 15 bases between. CDR3 length: 17 residues. Germline CDR1 SGHRS, CDR2 YFSETQ. In nucleotides, the CDR3 is TGCGCCAGCAGCTTGGGTTTCGTGAGGGCCGGCACAGATACGCAGTATTTT. Translation gives CASSLGFVRAGTDTQYF. The full variable domain, rest sourced from reference TRBV5-1 and TRBJ2-3, is KAGVTQTPRYLIKTRGQQVTLSCSPISGHRSVSWYQQTPGQGLQFLFEYFSETQRNKGNFPGRFSGRQFSNSRSEMNVSTLELGDSALYLCASSLGFVRAGTDTQYFGPGTRLTVL.

The chain employs TRBV5-4 and TRBJ2-2; weak D call: TRBD1 (6 bases). The CDR3 is 16 amino acids. Trimming took 0 bases from V and 6 from J, leaving 15 bases between them. The germline V gene has CDR1 SGHNT and CDR2 YYREEE (reference sequence). The CDR3 nucleotides read TGTGCCAGCAGCTTGGATCAGGGGACAAGGGCCGGGGAGCTGTTTTTT. Protein sequence: CASSLDQGTRAGELFF.

The gene calls are TRBV9 and TRBJ2-1; no definite D call. Germline V gene lookup returns CDR1 SGDLS and CDR2 YYNGEE. V was shortened by 1 base and J by 9 bases, with 14 bases between the two germline ends. This CDR3 comprises 14 residues. In DNA form, the CDR3 reads TGTGCCAGCAGCGTACCTCCGTGGCTTGGTGAGCAGTTCTTC. Translation: CASSVPPWLGEQFF.

This chain uses TRBV6-1 with TRBJ2-5; D possibly corresponds to TRBD2 (6 bases). The CDR3 runs 14 residues. The V end was cut by 5 bases, the J end by 5 bases, with 15 bases between. Germline V gives CDR1 MNHNS, CDR2 SASEGT. Here the CDR3 reads CASSKTGGSETQYF. The CDR3 bases are TGTGCCAGCAGTAAAACCGGGGGTTCGGAGACCCAGTACTTC.

The gene calls are TRBV27 and TRBJ2-3, with 8 bases identical to TRBD1. Germline lookup yields CDR1 MNHEY and CDR2 SMNVEV (reference sequence). This CDR3 has 17 amino acids. V trimming: 6 bases; J trimming: 2 bases; junction bases outside the gene matches: 13. CDR3: CASSWLVTGGNTDTQYF. The CDR3 region has the DNA TGTGCCAGCAGCTGGCTCGTTACAGGGGGAAACACAGATACGCAGTATTTT.

This rearrangement joins TRBV6-8 to TRBJ1-5; D not resolved. The CDR3 is 16 amino acids. The germline CDR1 and CDR2 sequences are MNHGY and SAAAGT. V lost 0 bases and J lost 15, with 24 bases in between. For the CDR3, the DNA is TGTGCCAGCAGTTACTCGATTTGTAGCACGGGCCTGATTGGGCATTTT. Translation gives CASSYSICSTGLIGHF.

This chain connects TRBV28 to TRBJ1-1; D remains unclear. Between the trimmed V and J ends, which lost 5 bases and 0 bases, there was a span of 10 bases. Per germline, CDR1 MDHEN and CDR2 SYDVKM. The CDR3 has 14 residues. The CDR3 loop is CASSIQTMNTEAFF. Here the CDR3 DNA reads TGTGCCAGCAGTATACAAACTATGAACACTGAAGCTTTCTTT.

The chain recombines TRBV7-2 with TRBJ1-2, with a weak D call TRBD1 (5 bases). Trimming stripped 4 bases from V and 2 bases from J, with 14 bases between. This CDR3 region has 15 residues. Germline CDR1 and CDR2: SGHTA and FQGNSA. The CDR3 loop reads CASSYRPGRNYGYTF. DNA for the CDR3: TGTGCCAGCAGCTACAGACCGGGGCGGAACTATGGCTACACCTTC.

The chain has TRBV28 and TRBJ1-5; 10 bases agree with TRBD1. Germline CDR1 is MDHEN and CDR2 is SYDVKM. This CDR3 is 17 amino acids long. V lost 6 bases to trimming and J lost 0 bases; unmatched junction nucleotides: 8. The CDR3 spells CASRRQGASNSNQPQHF. The CDR3 DNA reads as TGTGCCAGCAGACGACAGGGGGCGTCAAATAGCAATCAGCCCCAGCATTTT.

The chain has TRBV5-1 and TRBJ2-1; D uncertain. The V gene lost 2 bases and the J gene lost 10 bases, with 13 bases spanning the gap. This CDR3 spans 13 amino acids. Germline V gene sequence: CDR1 SGHRS, CDR2 YFSETQ. This CDR3 is CASSFLAPREQFF. The DNA of the CDR3 is TGCGCCAGCAGCTTTTTAGCTCCCCGAGAGCAGTTCTTC. Full variable domain (remainder filled in from reference TRBV5-1 and TRBJ2-1): KAGVTQTPRYLIKTRGQQVTLSCSPISGHRSVSWYQQTPGQGLQFLFEYFSETQRNKGNFPGRFSGRQFSNSRSEMNVSTLELGDSALYLCASSFLAPREQFFGPGTRLTVL.

Comment on this clone: Other DNA sequences in the sample encode the same CDR3. The chain uses TRBV7-9 and TRBJ1-4; 8 bases map to TRBD1. J lost 6 bases, V lost 3 bases, and 3 bases had no gene match. This CDR3 has 14 amino acids. CDR1 is SEHNR and CDR2 is FQNEAQ in the germline V gene (reference sequence). The CDR3: CASSFGQGDEKLFF. The CDR3 coding sequence is TGTGCCAGCAGCTTCGGACAGGGAGATGAAAAACTGTTTTTT.

The chain links TRBV11-1 to TRBJ2-5; 8 nucleotides line up with TRBD2. CDR1 and CDR2 from the germline V gene are SGHAT and FQDESV (reference sequence). The CDR3 consists of 17 residues. V lost 5 bases and J lost 4; bases outside the gene matches: 15. As DNA, the CDR3 is TGTGCCAGCAGCAGGCGCCTACTAGCGGCGAGAGGAGAGACCCAGTACTTC. This gives the protein CASSRRLLAARGETQYF.

V gene TRBV5-1 combines with J gene TRBJ2-3, with D perhaps TRBD1 (5 bases). Trimming left V 0 bases short and J 3 bases short, with 17 bases between. CDR1 is SGHRS, CDR2 YFSETQ, per germline. The CDR3 consists of 17 residues. The CDR3 nucleotides read TGCGCCAGCAGCTTGGGACCAGACAGATTTGGAACAGATACGCAGTATTTT. It is translated as CASSLGPDRFGTDTQYF.